The rows below give T cell receptor beta chains drawn from one sample of a study of blood T cell repertoires in COVID-19. Method: immunoSEQ multiplex PCR; TCRdb's copy keeps in-frame clones and lacks some. The data contain over 200,000 clones, nearly 90% of them singletons. Material: PBMCs or T cells enriched from blood (not recorded which). The receptors stem from a man aged 25-45 years who had been exposed to COVID-19. Both conserved end residues are part of each CDR3. The D gene is left open where the match is weak. Size is omitted from some rows. Given values are once, few, many or a class for expanded clones.

d_call: -
clone_size: -
j_call: TRBJ2-5
v_call: TRBV21-1
cdr3_aa: CASSKGRTGKFVDQETQYF
cdr3_nt: TGTGCCAGCAGCAAAGGTCGGACAGGTAAGTTTGTGGACCAAGAGACCCAGTACTTC

d_call: -
clone_size: -
j_call: TRBJ1-2
v_call: TRBV7-9
cdr3_aa: CASSPGRSGYTF
cdr3_nt: TGTGCCAGCAGCCCTGGGAGGAGTGGCTACACCTTC

d_call: -
clone_size: -
j_call: TRBJ1-3
v_call: TRBV9
cdr3_aa: CASSVATYSGNTIYF
cdr3_nt: TGTGCCAGCAGCGTAGCTACGTACTCTGGAAACACCATATATTTT

d_call: TRBD1
clone_size: -
j_call: TRBJ1-5
v_call: TRBV3-1/TRBV3-2
cdr3_aa: CASSPRDSYQPQHF
cdr3_nt: TGTGCCAGCAGCCCGCGGGACAGTTATCAGCCCCAGCATTTT

d_call: TRBD1
clone_size: few
j_call: TRBJ1-4
v_call: TRBV6-1
cdr3_aa: CASSEGEGAREKLFF
cdr3_nt: TGTGCCAGCAGTGAAGGCGAGGGGGCTCGTGAAAAACTGTTTTTT

d_call: TRBD1
clone_size: -
j_call: TRBJ1-5
v_call: TRBV27
cdr3_aa: CASSAQGQGIMQPQHF
cdr3_nt: TGTGCCAGCAGTGCCCAAGGACAGGGTATTATGCAGCCCCAGCATTTT

d_call: -
clone_size: -
j_call: TRBJ2-1
v_call: TRBV7-2
cdr3_aa: CASSPYEQFF
cdr3_nt: TGTGCCAGCAGCCCGTATGAGCAGTTCTTC

d_call: -
clone_size: -
j_call: TRBJ1-1
v_call: TRBV6-2/TRBV6-3
cdr3_aa: CASSLQGTEAFF
cdr3_nt: TGTGCCAGCAGTCTCCAGGGAACTGAAGCTTTCTTT

d_call: -
clone_size: -
j_call: TRBJ1-5
v_call: TRBV16
cdr3_aa: CASSQSSGVGNQPQHF
cdr3_nt: TGTGCCAGCAGCCAATCGAGCGGAGTGGGCAATCAGCCCCAGCATTTT

d_call: -
clone_size: -
j_call: TRBJ1-4
v_call: TRBV28
cdr3_aa: CASSLRQRNEKLFF
cdr3_nt: TGTGCCAGCAGTTTACGACAGAGGAATGAAAAACTGTTTTTT

d_call: TRBD1
clone_size: -
j_call: TRBJ2-3
v_call: TRBV27
cdr3_aa: CASSPFDRGGDTQYF
cdr3_nt: TGTGCCAGCAGTCCGTTCGACAGGGGGGGGGATACGCAGTATTTT

d_call: TRBD1
clone_size: -
j_call: TRBJ1-2
v_call: TRBV4-3
cdr3_aa: CASSQTGGQGRFGYTF
cdr3_nt: TGCGCCAGCAGCCAAACAGGGGGCCAAGGACGCTTTGGCTACACCTTC

d_call: -
clone_size: -
j_call: TRBJ2-1
v_call: TRBV27
cdr3_aa: CASTLAGTSNEQFF
cdr3_nt: TGTGCCAGCACCCTAGCCGGGACTTCCAATGAGCAGTTCTTC

d_call: -
clone_size: -
j_call: TRBJ1-6
v_call: TRBV15
cdr3_aa: CATSTTDSPLHF
cdr3_nt: TGTGCCACCAGCACGACAGATTCACCCCTCCACTTT

d_call: TRBD1
clone_size: -
j_call: TRBJ2-1
v_call: TRBV11-2
cdr3_aa: CASSPDRDLYEQFF
cdr3_nt: TGTGCCAGCAGTCCTGACAGGGATTTATATGAGCAGTTCTTC

d_call: TRBD1
clone_size: -
j_call: TRBJ2-5
v_call: TRBV5-4
cdr3_aa: CASSPGTGGLHQETQYF
cdr3_nt: TGTGCCAGCAGCCCAGGGACAGGGGGACTACACCAAGAGACCCAGTACTTC

d_call: -
clone_size: -
j_call: TRBJ2-1
v_call: TRBV6-6
cdr3_aa: CASRTGEYNEQFF
cdr3_nt: TGTGCCAGCAGGACCGGGGAGTACAATGAGCAGTTCTTC

d_call: TRBD2
clone_size: once
j_call: TRBJ2-1
v_call: TRBV11-3
cdr3_aa: CASSPMTSGVNEQFF
cdr3_nt: TGTGCCAGCAGCCCCATGACTAGCGGGGTAAATGAGCAGTTCTTC

d_call: -
clone_size: -
j_call: TRBJ1-1
v_call: TRBV5-4
cdr3_aa: CASSWGGGTAFF
cdr3_nt: TGTGCCAGCAGCTGGGGTGGGGGCACGGCTTTCTTT

d_call: TRBD2
clone_size: -
j_call: TRBJ2-2
v_call: TRBV19
cdr3_aa: CATQGLAGSTFAGELFF
cdr3_nt: TGTGCCACCCAGGGACTAGCGGGGAGTACATTTGCCGGGGAGCTGTTTTTT

d_call: TRBD2
clone_size: -
j_call: TRBJ2-7
v_call: TRBV7-9
cdr3_aa: CASSLVAGTISYEQYF
cdr3_nt: TGTGCCAGCAGCTTAGTGGCAGGGACTATCTCCTACGAGCAGTACTTC

d_call: TRBD2
clone_size: -
j_call: TRBJ2-3
v_call: TRBV4-3
cdr3_aa: CASSQASGGRGDTQYF
cdr3_nt: TGCGCCAGCAGCCAAGCCAGCGGGGGTCGCGGAGATACGCAGTATTTT

d_call: -
clone_size: -
j_call: TRBJ2-7
v_call: TRBV3-1/TRBV3-2
cdr3_aa: CASTKNPGGIYEQYF
cdr3_nt: TGTGCCAGCACCAAAAACCCTGGGGGGATCTACGAGCAGTACTTC

d_call: -
clone_size: -
j_call: TRBJ1-2
v_call: TRBV7-8
cdr3_aa: CASSLGGRTNYGYTF
cdr3_nt: TGTGCCAGCAGTTTGGGGGGTAGGACTAACTATGGCTACACCTTC

d_call: -
clone_size: -
j_call: TRBJ1-1
v_call: TRBV19
cdr3_aa: CASSIARSSVNTEAFF
cdr3_nt: TGTGCCAGTAGTATAGCGCGAAGCTCTGTTAACACTGAAGCTTTCTTT

d_call: TRBD1
clone_size: once
j_call: TRBJ1-2
v_call: TRBV11-2
cdr3_aa: CASSPGGPIGYTF
cdr3_nt: TGTGCCAGCAGCCCAGGGGGTCCGATCGGCTACACCTTC